Shown below are 5 T cell receptor beta chains from a single sample sequenced in a study of T cell repertoires in cytomegalovirus infection. These receptors are not linked to any known antigen. TCRdb passed the reads through MiXCR, listing each CDR3 protein once. The data show about 220,000 distinct CDR3 sequences, with 35% to 45% seen just once and more than 50% held by the top ten. Material: CD8+ T cells from cultured PBMCs, obtained from culture after CMV antigen stimulation. The receptors shown here come from a human donor in good health (CMV status not recorded). Some clones in this sample may be carry-over from other donors' samples.

This sequence joins TRBV7-6 and TRBJ1-1; D uncertain. In germline, CDR1 is SGHVS, CDR2 FNYEAQ. The CDR3 totals 14 residues. Trimming took off 1 base at V and 5 bases at J, with 11 bases between the two ends. CDR3 region: CASSLVLGVTEAFF. CDR3 sequence (DNA): TGTGCCAGCAGCTTAGTTCTGGGAGTAACTGAAGCTTTCTTT.

The chain joins TRBV28 to TRBJ1-1, with D perhaps TRBD1 (5 bases). Trimming pared 2 bases from V and 4 bases from J, leaving 11 bases between. The length of the CDR3 is 14 residues. Germline CDR1 MDHEN, CDR2 SYDVKM. Written as DNA, the CDR3 is TGTGCCAGCAGTTTAATGGGGGAGGCCACTGAAGCTTTCTTT. Translation: CASSLMGEATEAFF.

This chain joins TRBV7-9 and TRBJ1-1; D might be TRBD1 (6 bases). CDR3 length equals 17 residues. Trimming took 7 bases from V and 0 from J, leaving 21 bases between them. Per germline, CDR1 SEHNR and CDR2 FQNEAQ (reference sequence). CDR3 amino acids: CASTDTRGGRMNTEAFF. CDR3 nucleotides: TGTGCCAGCACCGATACACGGGGGGGGCGGATGAACACTGAAGCTTTCTTT.

This clonotype was seen repeatedly, ten times or more. V usage is TRBV7-8 and J usage is TRBJ1-1; 10 nucleotides align to TRBD1. The CDR3 totals 16 residues. The J segment lost 5 bases and the V segment lost 5 bases, leaving 11 bases of the junction unmatched. The germline gives CDR1 SGHVS, CDR2 FQNEAQ. The CDR3 region has the DNA TGTGCCAGCAGCCCTACTCGGGACAGGGGCGAGACTGAAGCTTTCTTT. Its translation is CASSPTRDRGETEAFF.

The chain couples TRBV5-6 to TRBJ1-1, with D possibly being TRBD1 (5 bases). Germline V gene lookup returns CDR1 SGHDT and CDR2 YYEEEE. The V and J ends lost 6 bases and 7 bases respectively, with 16 bases between them. The CDR3 has 13 residues. The CDR3 region is CASTRSGAVEAFF. The CDR3 bases are TGTGCCAGCACCCGGTCCGGGGCGGTTGAAGCTTTCTTT.